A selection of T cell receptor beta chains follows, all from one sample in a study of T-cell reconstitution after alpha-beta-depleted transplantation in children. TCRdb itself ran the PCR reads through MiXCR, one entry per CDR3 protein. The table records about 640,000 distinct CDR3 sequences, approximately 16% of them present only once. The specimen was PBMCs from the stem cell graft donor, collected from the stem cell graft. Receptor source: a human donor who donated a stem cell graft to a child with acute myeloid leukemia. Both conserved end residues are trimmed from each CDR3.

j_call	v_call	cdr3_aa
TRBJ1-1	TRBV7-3	ASSFEVGTEAF
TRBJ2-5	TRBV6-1	ATQTSGARETQY
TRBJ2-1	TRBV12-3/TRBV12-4	ASRLSGGSSYNEQF
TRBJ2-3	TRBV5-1	ASSTTGADTQY
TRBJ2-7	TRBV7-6	ASSLDAGGGYEQY
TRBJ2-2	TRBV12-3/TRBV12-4	ASSFVQGPAGELF
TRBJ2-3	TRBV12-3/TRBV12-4	ASSTGLVSHTDTQY
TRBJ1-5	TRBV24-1	ATESGTGGGQPQH
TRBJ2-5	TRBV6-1	ASRAPRGYQETQY
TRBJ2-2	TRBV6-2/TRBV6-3	ATFVDPRSFYRRRGTGELF
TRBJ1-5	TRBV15	ATSRDRGGNLNQPQH
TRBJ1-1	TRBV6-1	ASRGRGIYTEAF
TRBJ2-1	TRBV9	ASSVKYGYNEQF
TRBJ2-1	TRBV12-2	ASRLTSGRNSYNEQF
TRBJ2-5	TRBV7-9	ASSLAGGLKTQY
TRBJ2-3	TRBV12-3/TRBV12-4	ASSPNGGLAGGTDTQY
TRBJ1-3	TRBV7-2	ASSPPRAGNTIY
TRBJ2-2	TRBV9	ASSVIWDTGELF
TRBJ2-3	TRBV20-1	SGAPAGAQSSTDTQY
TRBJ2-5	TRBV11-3	ASSPPGQGPETQY
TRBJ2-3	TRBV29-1	SVEEVVGTGIN
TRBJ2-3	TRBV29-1	SVPEPGLGIDTQY
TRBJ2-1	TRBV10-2	ASSKRGGRNEQF
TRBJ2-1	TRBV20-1	SAPLAGGLLSSYNEQF
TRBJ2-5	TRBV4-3	ASSQDRGGGLAETQY
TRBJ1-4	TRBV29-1	SVRQGMFEKLF
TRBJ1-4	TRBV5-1	ASSSGVMANEKLF
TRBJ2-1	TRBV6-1	ASTRTSSYNEQF
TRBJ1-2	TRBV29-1	SPLGPDYGYT
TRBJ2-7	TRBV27	ASSFGTDQY
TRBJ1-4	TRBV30	AWGRQLSTNEKLF
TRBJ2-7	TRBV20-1	SARGGTSGGVYSYEQY
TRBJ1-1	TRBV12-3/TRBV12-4	ASSFKGHLNTEAF
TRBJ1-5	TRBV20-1	SAPGMGQGGNQPQH
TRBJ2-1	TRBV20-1	SARDPSQRGGIYNEQF
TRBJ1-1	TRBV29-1	SVETQGRTEAF
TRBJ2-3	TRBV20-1	SARKTTSTDTQY
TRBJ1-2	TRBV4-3	ASSQDLSGTKNYGYT
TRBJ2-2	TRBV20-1	SARITTGELF
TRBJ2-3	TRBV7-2	ASSLGEFEADTQY
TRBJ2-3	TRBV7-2	ASTTPAFASTDTQY
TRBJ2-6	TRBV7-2	ASSGKASSGANVLT
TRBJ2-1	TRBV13	ASSPGTPEQF
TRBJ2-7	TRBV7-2	ASSLGTGGFAYEQY
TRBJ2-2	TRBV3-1	ASSSGQGATGELF